What follows describes a single T cell receptor beta chain. The source of the sample is a study of Graves' ophthalmopathy and Graves' hyperthyroidism. Using RNA transcripts, the TCR beta CDR3 regions were amplified. HTBI primers served in a first-round RT-PCR, which a second-round multiplex PCR followed. Via MiXCR, TCRdb re-called the multiplex PCR reads, giving one row per CDR3 protein. The table has about 700,000 distinct CDR3 sequences, 40% seen once. The germline V gene has CDR1 PRHDT and CDR2 FYEKMQ (reference sequence). J lost 3 bases, V lost 5 bases, and 6 bases had no gene match. CDR3 size: 16 residues.

Sequenced input: peripheral blood. The chain has TRBV13 and TRBJ2-2, with 10 bases lining up with TRBD1. The receptor was derived from an adult man with Graves' ophthalmopathy. In nucleotides, the CDR3 is TGTGCCAGCAGCCTGGACAGGGGGGCCTACACCGGGGAGCTGTTTTTT. It yields the protein CASSLDRGAYTGELFF.